This is a list of T cell receptor beta chains from one sample in a study of shared clonotypes between healthy human individuals. Repertoires were generated with immunoSEQ multiplex PCR, while TCRdb's copy carries only in-frame clones and drops some. The sample comprises around 1.4 million clones, approximately 98.5% of which are singletons, and about 0.34% rests with the top ten. The sequencing sample was made of naive CD4+ T cells sorted from blood. These receptors were collected from a man aged 30-40 years in good health. Each CDR3 is given with its conserved first and last residue. D genes are given only for firm matches. Only some rows state a clone size, as once, few, many or a class for expanded clones.

d_gene	abundance	v_gene	j_gene	CDR3nt	CDR3aa
-	-	TRBV28	TRBJ1-3	TGTGCCAGCAGTTATCAAGGGATTAGGCACACCATATATTTT	CASSYQGIRHTIYF
-	-	TRBV7-9	TRBJ2-2	TGTGCCAGCAGCTCTCACGTCAGCCCGAACACCGGGGAGCTGTTTTTT	CASSSHVSPNTGELFF
TRBD1	-	TRBV10-3	TRBJ2-7	TGTGCCATCAGCCTGGGAGAGGGGGCTTCCTACGAGCAGTACTTC	CAISLGEGASYEQYF
TRBD1	-	TRBV28	TRBJ2-1	TGTGCCAGCAGAACACAGGGGGCGCGCAACAATGAGCAGTTCTTC	CASRTQGARNNEQFF
-	-	TRBV2	TRBJ2-1	TGTGCCAGCAGTGGGAGGCTGACCTCCTACAATGAGCAGTTCTTC	CASSGRLTSYNEQFF
-	-	TRBV18	TRBJ1-4	TGTGCCAGCTCACCTTCACTGACTAGCAATGAAAAACTGTTTTTT	CASSPSLTSNEKLFF
-	-	TRBV5-6	TRBJ1-5	TGTGCCAGCAGCTCAACCTGGGGGGGCCAGCCCCAGCATTTT	CASSSTWGGQPQHF
-	-	TRBV7-6	TRBJ2-5	TGTGCCAGCAGCCCCCTGTTGACCTCACCGGGGTACTTC	CASSPLLTSPGYF
-	once	TRBV7-2	TRBJ2-7	TGTGCCAGCAGCTCCCAGGGGTCGTTGCCCTACGAGCAGTACTTC	CASSSQGSLPYEQYF
TRBD2	once	TRBV10-1	TRBJ2-1	TGCGCCAGCAGTGAGGGCGGGACTAGCGGGAACCATGAGCAGTTCTTC	CASSEGGTSGNHEQFF
TRBD1	once	TRBV6-5	TRBJ1-1	TGTGCCAGCAGTGACCGACAGGGAGGCACTGAAGCTTTCTTT	CASSDRQGGTEAFF
TRBD1	few	TRBV5-5	TRBJ1-5	TGTGCCAGCGGATCCCTGGGGACAGATAATCAGCCCCAGCATTTT	CASGSLGTDNQPQHF
TRBD1	-	TRBV7-9	TRBJ1-5	TGTGCCAGCAGCTTAGGGGACAGGAATCAGCCCCAGCATTTT	CASSLGDRNQPQHF